Presented here are 15 T cell receptor beta chains from one specimen sequenced in a study of a mutant IDH1 vaccine in newly diagnosed glioma. Time point meaning: week 11, during vaccination. The content of each vaccine dose was 300 ug of mutant IDH1 20-mer peptide, and topical imiquimod accompanied it. Profiling relied on immunoSEQ multiplex PCR, and the TCRdb table lists in-frame clones only, not all of them. The sample has some 40,000 clones, 75% to 85% seen once; the top ten hold roughly 16%. These receptors have no known antigen. The sequences come from peripheral blood mononuclear cells (PBMCs), collected from a glioma patient whose treatment included an IDH1 peptide vaccine. All receptors derive from a woman in her twenties or thirties with glioma. Some clones in this sample may be carry-over from other donors' samples.

The chain uses TRBV30 and TRBJ2-5, with D possibly TRBD2 on 5 matching bases. The CDR3 loop spans 15 amino acids. CDR1 GTSNPN and CDR2 SVGIG come from the germline V gene (reference sequence). V was pared by 4 bases and J by 5 bases, with 20 bases between. CDR3 region: CAWTLRRLAGETQYF. The CDR3 nucleotides read TGTGCCTGGACTCTCAGGAGGCTAGCCGGCGAGACCCAGTACTTC.

The rearrangement links TRBV27 to TRBJ2-3; D is unclear. CDR3 size: 13 residues. V was shortened by 4 bases and J by 1 base, with 6 bases between the two germline ends. The germline V gene encodes CDR1 MNHEY and CDR2 SMNVEV (reference sequence). Here the CDR3 reads CASSYAGTDTQYF. CDR3 DNA sequence: TGTGCCAGCAGTTACGCCGGCACAGATACGCAGTATTTT.

The gene calls are TRBV5-4 and TRBJ1-1, with a tentative D call TRBD1 (5 bases). V was clipped by 0 bases and J by 0 bases, with 9 bases between them. In germline, CDR1 is SGHNT, CDR2 YYREEE (reference sequence). This CDR3 region has 15 residues. In nucleotides, the CDR3 is TGTGCCAGCAGCTTGGTCCCGGGACTGAACACTGAAGCTTTCTTT. It codes for CASSLVPGLNTEAFF.

The rearrangement joins TRBV29-1 to TRBJ1-2, with 8 bases matching TRBD1. V shed 3 bases, J shed 1 base, and the junction held 7 bases outside the gene matches. The CDR3 is made up of 15 amino acids. The V gene's germline CDR1 is SQVTM and CDR2 ANQGSEA. CDR3 region: CSVDGGQGINYGYTF. CDR3 DNA: TGCAGCGTTGACGGAGGACAGGGTATTAACTATGGCTACACCTTC.

This chain links TRBV6-5 with TRBJ2-2; D tentatively fits TRBD1 or TRBD2 (6 bases each). V was cut by 5 bases and J by 4 bases, with 14 bases left in between. The CDR3 is 15 residues long. The germline CDR1 and CDR2 sequences are MNHEY and SVGAGI. The chain's CDR3 is CASSRWGASTGELFF. CDR3 in DNA: TGTGCCAGCAGTAGGTGGGGGGCGAGCACCGGGGAGCTGTTTTTT.

V and J are TRBV6-1 and TRBJ1-4, with 7 positions matching TRBD1. Trimming took 10 bases from V and 8 from J; bases not matched to a gene: 13. Germline-derived CDR1 and CDR2 are MNHNS and SASEGT. The CDR3 is 14 residues long. CDR3 bases: TGTGCCACCGGAGAGACAGGGAATGGAGAAAAACTGTTTTTT. The encoded protein is CATGETGNGEKLFF.

This clone was seen more than once but under ten times. The chain links TRBV4-1 to TRBJ1-2, with a tentative D call TRBD1 (5 bases). V lost 0 bases to trimming and J lost 8 bases, with 19 bases between them. The CDR3 has 16 amino acids. CDR1 MGHRA and CDR2 YSYEKL come from the germline V gene. CDR3 in amino acids: CASSQERAGSEKGYTF. The CDR3 bases are TGCGCCAGCAGCCAAGAGAGGGCAGGGAGTGAGAAAGGCTACACCTTC.

The rearrangement links TRBV27 to TRBJ1-2; 10 nucleotides agree with TRBD1. Per germline, CDR1 MNHEY and CDR2 SMNVEV (reference sequence). Trimming at V came to 4 bases and at J to 4 bases, leaving 3 bases not matched to a gene. This CDR3 is 14 amino acids long. DNA of the CDR3: TGTGCCAGCAGTTGGGGACAGGGGAGCTATGGCTACACCTTC. Protein product: CASSWGQGSYGYTF.

CDR3 coding DNA: TGTGCCAGCAGCTTGGGTAGCGGCACTGAAGCTTTCTTT. Amino acid sequence: CASSLGSGTEAFF. This chain connects TRBV5-6 to TRBJ1-1; D is undetermined. The germline V and J ends were trimmed by 0 bases and 4 bases, with 7 bases remaining between them. This CDR3 is built from 13 residues. In germline, CDR1 is SGHDT, CDR2 YYEEEE.

J is TRBJ1-2 and V is TRBV10-1, with D perhaps matching TRBD1 (5 bases). Germline V CDR1 and CDR2: WNHNN, SYGVQD (reference sequence). The V and J ends lost 0 bases and 5 bases respectively, with 13 bases between them. CDR3 length equals 15 residues. The CDR3 loop reads CASSESIVRAYGYTF. The CDR3 nucleotides are TGCGCCAGCAGTGAGTCGATTGTCAGGGCGTATGGCTACACCTTC.

This sequence joins TRBV6-1 and TRBJ2-3; D is ambiguous. The CDR3 is 14 residues long. V lost 6 bases and J lost 2, with 12 bases in between. The germline gives CDR1 MNHNS, CDR2 SASEGT. The CDR3 DNA reads as TGTGCCAGCAGCCGAGACATGTCCACAGATACGCAGTATTTT. This sequence encodes CASSRDMSTDTQYF.

This clone has only one observation. V gene TRBV19 combines with J gene TRBJ2-7; 7 bases align to TRBD1. The CDR3 has 12 residues. Per germline, CDR1 LNHDA and CDR2 SQIVND (reference sequence). The V and J ends lost 9 bases and 6 bases, in that order; junction bases with no gene match: 8. CDR3 region: CASQQGLGEQYF. The CDR3 bases are TGTGCCAGCCAACAGGGGTTGGGCGAGCAGTACTTC.

This clone was seen a few times. The chain is built from TRBV7-6 and TRBJ2-3, with 11 bases that match TRBD1. Germline CDR1 reads SGHVS; CDR2 reads FNYEAQ. The CDR3 consists of 15 residues. Trimming took 5 bases from V and 6 from J; bases not matched to a gene: 7. CDR3 in amino acids: CASSPRTGGGDTQYF. The CDR3 nucleotides read TGTGCCAGCAGCCCTAGGACAGGGGGCGGCGATACGCAGTATTTT.

This clone has a single count. The chain couples TRBV7-9 to TRBJ2-7; the D gene is possibly TRBD2 (5 bases). This CDR3 is built from 12 residues. Trimming stripped 10 bases from V and 0 bases from J, with 10 bases between. CDR1 is SEHNR, CDR2 FQNEAQ, per germline (reference sequence). CDR3 sequence (DNA): TGTGCCACCGTCGGGGTCTCCTACGAGCAGTACTTC. Its translation is CATVGVSYEQYF.

This chain joins TRBV5-1 and TRBJ1-1; TRBD1 aligns across 11 bases. The CDR3 extends over 18 amino acids. The ends lost 4 bases at V and 0 bases at J; junction bases unmatched: 11. Germline CDR1 SGHRS, CDR2 YFSETQ. This CDR3 reads CASSVGQGGRGMNTEAFF. CDR3 DNA sequence: TGCGCCAGCAGCGTGGGACAGGGGGGAAGAGGGATGAACACTGAAGCTTTCTTT.